These 6 T cell receptor beta chains originate from one sample sequenced in a study of TET2 disruption in CD19-targeted CAR T cells. Treatment meaning: autologous CTL019 cells: CD19 CAR with 4-1BB and CD3 zeta domains. Profiled with immunoSEQ multiplex PCR; TCRdb holds only in-frame clones, not every one. The table gives about 25,000 clones; the top ten clones make up roughly 1.9% of it. For these receptors, no antigen is known. This specimen was CD8- CAR+ T cells sorted from cultured blood T cells, taken for CD19 CAR T cell therapy. The subset: CD8-negative CAR-positive T cells from the infusion product. The origin of the receptors is a man between 65 and 85 years old with chronic lymphocytic leukemia.

Worth noting for this clone: The read halts 3 residues ahead of the CDR3 end, with the missing end drawn from the germline J gene. The genes are TRBV25-1 and TRBJ1-6; the D gene is possibly TRBD1 (5 bases). This CDR3 spans 17 amino acids. The germline V gene encodes CDR1 MGHDK and CDR2 SYGVNS. Trimming took 0 bases from V and 0 from J, leaving 9 bases between them. The part of the CDR3 DNA that was read is TGTGCCAGCAGTGAATATGAGGGGAGCTCCTATAATTCACCC. Amino acids: CASSEYEGSSYNSP. The entire CDR3 reads CASSEYEGSSYNSPLHF.

As concerns this clone: The observed sequence ends 3 residues before the CDR3 terminus, with the missing tail filled in from the germline J gene. V is TRBV10-1 and J is TRBJ2-5; no reliable D call. V was shortened by 0 bases and J by 2 bases, with 10 bases between the two germline ends. Germline V CDR1 and CDR2: WNHNN, SYGVQD (reference sequence). The CDR3 extends over 15 amino acids. CDR3 bases read: TGCGCCAGCAGTGAGTCGCAAGGCGGACAAGAGACC. Protein: CASSESQGGQET. The whole CDR3 sequence reads CASSESQGGQETQYF.

With respect to this clone: Relative to the germline gene, one junction end is altered; a read error may explain this. Read coverage stops 3 residues before the CDR3 terminus; the germline J gene supplies the remainder. The V and J genes are TRBV4-2 and TRBJ2-7; a weak D match, TRBD2 (6 bases). The germline V gene encodes CDR1 LGHNA and CDR2 YNFKEQ. The CDR3 runs to 18 residues. CDR3 DNA (partial): TGCGCCAGCAGCCAAGGCTCGGGAAGCGGGTTCCACTCCTACGAG. Translated: CASSQGSGSGFHSYE. The complete CDR3 reads CASSQGSGSGFHSYEQYF.

The covered CDR3 bases are TGTGCCAGCAGTCCCTCAATGAGCGGCAGAGGTGAG. Encoded protein: CASSPSMSGRGE. The whole CDR3 region reads CASSPSMSGRGEQFF. The V and J genes are TRBV28 and TRBJ2-1; D may be TRBD2 (5 bases). The CDR3 extends 3 residues past the end of the read, so its final part is completed from the germline J gene. Per germline, CDR1 MDHEN and CDR2 SYDVKM. CDR3 length equals 15 residues. V was clipped by 5 bases and J by 9 bases, with 20 bases between them.

On this clone: An end of the junction does not agree with germline; a read error may underlie this. The read terminates 3 residues before the CDR3 end, so the remaining end is supplied by the germline J gene. Different DNA sequences within this sample yield the same CDR3. The chain combines TRBV5-3 with TRBJ1-2; a possible D gene is TRBD1 (5 bases). TRBV5-3 belongs to the ORF category, with a function that is uncertain. This CDR3 is built from 14 residues. CDR3 bases read: TGTGCCAGATCTCGCAGGGTGGCAAACTATGGT. Translation gives CARSRRVANYG. The complete CDR3 reads CARSRRVANYGYTF.

Points on this clone: Read coverage stops 3 residues before the CDR3 terminus; the germline J gene supplies the remainder. This sample also contains other DNA sequences that code for the same CDR3. The chain is built from TRBV18 and TRBJ1-3; D possibly corresponds to TRBD1 (5 bases). Trimming shortened V by 0 bases and J by 0 bases, and 15 bases separated the two germline ends. The CDR3 consists of 18 residues. Germline CDR1 is KGHSH and CDR2 is LQKENI. The sequenced part of the CDR3 DNA is TGTGCCAGCTCACCACCGAACTTCCGGGGGAGCTCTGGAAACACC. Protein sequence: CASSPPNFRGSSGNT. The entire CDR3 protein reads CASSPPNFRGSSGNTIYF.